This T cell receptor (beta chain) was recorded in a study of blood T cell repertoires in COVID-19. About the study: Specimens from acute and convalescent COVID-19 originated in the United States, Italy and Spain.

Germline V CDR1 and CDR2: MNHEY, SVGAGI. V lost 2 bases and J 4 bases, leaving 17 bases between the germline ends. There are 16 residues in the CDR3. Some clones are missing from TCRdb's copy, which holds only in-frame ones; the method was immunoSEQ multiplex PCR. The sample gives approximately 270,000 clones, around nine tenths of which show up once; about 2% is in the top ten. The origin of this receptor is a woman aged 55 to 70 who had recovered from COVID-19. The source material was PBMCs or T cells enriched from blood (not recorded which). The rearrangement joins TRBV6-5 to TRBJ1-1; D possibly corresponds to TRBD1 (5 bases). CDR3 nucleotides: TGTGCCAGCAGTTACGTGAAGCCCGGGGGTGGCACTGAAGCTTTCTTT. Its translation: CASSYVKPGGGTEAFF.